The clone carrying this T cell receptor (beta chain) occurred a few times. Its specificity is unknown. This entry is derived from a study of human T cells and chemical hapten exposure. On the study more broadly: Patch tests put 0.01% DPC on the upper back, and the results were checked at 6 days. Regarding the study as a whole: Among expanded TCRs, significantly more large CDR3 similarity clusters formed than among controls.

Specified time point: pre-sensitization, week 0. This sample's treatment: therapeutic diphenylcyclopropenone sensitization with weekly scalp DPC. In the study's own analysis: Sample TCR counts, which ranged from about 23,224 to 700,000, had a median of around 96,000. TCRdb analysed the RACE reads with MiXCR anew, one entry per CDR3 protein. TCRdb's processing, not the authors' own work, is the source of the V and J calls. Of around 60,000 distinct CDR3 sequences in the sample, roughly 6.7% were seen once. The length of the CDR3 is 13 residues. V was pared by 4 bases and J by 4 bases, with 11 bases between. CDR1 is DFQATT and CDR2 is SNEGSKA in the germline V gene (reference sequence).

The genes are TRBV20-1 and TRBJ2-1, with no clear D. This receptor was taken from a woman younger than 45 with alopecia areata. Some clones in this sample may be carry-over from other donors' samples. This material consisted of whole blood, taken in connection with sensitization to the hapten diphenylcyclopropenone (DPC). In DNA form, the CDR3 reads TGCAGTGCTATGGCCGAAAGTTACAATGAGCAGTTCTTC. Translated: CSAMAESYNEQFF.